The next 32 T cell receptor beta chains were all read from a single sample in a study of spatial heterogeneity in lung cancer. Time point meaning: blood at routine non-recurrence follow-up after resection. Each CDR3 protein gets one entry after TCRdb re-called the 5' RACE reads with MiXCR. The sample has under 150,000 distinct CDR3 sequences, roughly a tenth seen once; the top ten hold 20% to 30%. This specimen was PBMCs, taken at follow-up. The receptors originated from a female donor with early-stage non-small cell lung cancer.

Many counts were recorded for this clonotype. This sequence joins TRBV5-1 and TRBJ1-4, with TRBD1 matching over 10 bases. This CDR3 region has 16 residues. Germline-derived CDR1 and CDR2 are SGHRS and YFSETQ. The junction had 7 bases not matched to a gene; V was cut back by 0 bases and J by 8 bases. CDR3 loop: CASSLDPGQGEEKLFF. The CDR3 DNA is TGCGCCAGCAGCTTGGATCCCGGACAGGGGGAAGAAAAACTGTTTTTT.

This clonotype was seen many times. The V and J genes are TRBV14 and TRBJ2-2; D possibly corresponds to TRBD2 (5 bases). The CDR3 has 16 amino acids. Trimming removed 4 bases at V and 0 bases at J, with 12 bases between. Germline CDR1 SGHDN, CDR2 FVKESK. CDR3 sequence (DNA): TGTGCCAGCAGCCCGTTAGCGATCGCGAACACCGGGGAGCTGTTTTTT. Translating it yields CASSPLAIANTGELFF.

The chain couples TRBV4-2 to TRBJ1-2; the D is unclear. The CDR3 totals 15 residues. Germline CDR1 is LGHNA and CDR2 is YNFKEQ. Trimming shortened V by 0 bases and J by 0 bases, and 8 bases separated the two germline ends. CDR3 in amino acids: CASSQEPGSNYGYTF. The CDR3 nucleotides read TGTGCCAGCAGCCAAGAGCCCGGGTCTAACTATGGCTACACCTTC.

The chain uses TRBV20-1 and TRBJ2-7, with D maybe TRBD2 (7 bases). The CDR3 covers 16 residues. In germline, CDR1 is DFQATT, CDR2 SNEGSKA (reference sequence). V was clipped by 0 bases and J by 2 bases, with 17 bases between them. This CDR3 is CSARDVTGLDTYEQYF. DNA of the CDR3: TGCAGTGCTAGAGATGTGACAGGACTAGATACCTACGAGCAGTACTTC.

The rearrangement joins TRBV7-8 to TRBJ2-7; D might be TRBD1 or TRBD2, each matching 5 bases. In germline, CDR1 is SGHVS, CDR2 FQNEAQ. The CDR3 runs to 14 residues. With 4 bases removed from V and 4 bases from J, the gap between germline ends came to 14 bases. This CDR3 is CASSSGRAGYEQYF. The CDR3 coding sequence is TGTGCCAGCAGCTCGGGGCGGGCCGGTTACGAGCAGTACTTC.

DNA for the CDR3: TGTGCCAGCAGCCAAGATCCCTCAGGTTCCTATAATTCACCCCTCCACTTT. Protein: CASSQDPSGSYNSPLHF. This chain connects TRBV14 to TRBJ1-6; no reliable D call. Trimming removed 0 bases from V and 1 base from J, with 10 bases in between. Germline loops: CDR1 SGHDN, CDR2 FVKESK. This CDR3 region has 17 residues.

This clonotype was counted only a few times. The chain employs TRBV12-3 or TRBV12-4 and TRBJ2-1; D is possibly TRBD1 (7 bases). V lost 4 bases, J lost 4 bases, and 14 bases lay in between. The CDR3 loop spans 15 amino acids. Here the CDR3 reads CASSSQGGRYNEQFF. Written as DNA, the CDR3 is TGTGCCAGCAGTTCGCAGGGGGGCAGATACAATGAGCAGTTCTTC.

The chain carries TRBV6-6 and TRBJ1-2; TRBD1 might be the D (6 bases). CDR1 is MNHNY and CDR2 is SVGAGI in the germline V gene (reference sequence). The ends were cut back, 5 bases at V and 5 bases at J, with 12 bases in the middle. The CDR3 covers 13 residues. The CDR3 coding sequence is TGTGCCAGCAGTATGGGGGCAACTTATGGCTACACCTTC. It specifies CASSMGATYGYTF.

The rearrangement joins TRBV10-3 to TRBJ2-1; weak D call: TRBD2 (6 bases). Germline V gene lookup returns CDR1 ENHRY and CDR2 SYGVKD. Trimming took 6 bases from V and 7 from J, leaving 22 bases between them. CDR3 size: 16 residues. In DNA, the CDR3 is TGTGCCATCAGACCGGGAGAAGGGGCAGGTAGGAATGAGCAGTTCTTC. Its translation is CAIRPGEGAGRNEQFF.

This clonotype was seen a handful of times. The genes are TRBV30 and TRBJ1-6, with unresolved D. Per the germline V gene, CDR1 is GTSNPN and CDR2 is SVGIG (reference sequence). The CDR3 totals 12 residues. V was clipped by 0 bases and J by 16 bases, with 13 bases between them. CDR3 amino acids: CAWSVRKVRLHF. CDR3 sequence (DNA): TGTGCCTGGAGTGTACGGAAGGTACGGCTCCACTTT.

This clonotype was recorded a few times. The chain links TRBV6-2 or TRBV6-3 to TRBJ2-2; D might be TRBD2 (6 bases). CDR1 and CDR2 from the germline V gene are MNHEY and SVGEGT. V lost 2 bases and J 5 bases, leaving 12 bases between the germline ends. This CDR3 has 15 amino acids. The CDR3 bases are TGTGCCAGCAGTTACACGCGTAGCGGTACCGGGGAGCTGTTTTTT. Amino acids: CASSYTRSGTGELFF.

The chain employs TRBV5-1 and TRBJ2-7; 7 bases align to TRBD1. This CDR3 spans 15 amino acids. The trim removed 4 bases at V and 6 bases at J, leaving 13 bases unmatched. Per germline, CDR1 SGHRS and CDR2 YFSETQ. As DNA, the CDR3 is TGCGCCAGCAGCCCGGGTACAGGGGCTCGGAGCGAGCAGTACTTC. Its translation: CASSPGTGARSEQYF.

V is TRBV5-6 and J is TRBJ2-7; 8 bases match TRBD2. There are 15 residues in the CDR3. Germline values: CDR1 SGHDT, CDR2 YYEEEE. The ends lost 3 bases at V and 0 bases at J; junction bases unmatched: 5. CDR3 coding DNA: TGTGCCAGCAGCTCTACTAGCGGCGCCTCCTACGAGCAGTACTTC. As protein: CASSSTSGASYEQYF. The full variable domain, with the rest looked up from reference TRBV5-6 and TRBJ2-7, is DAGVTQSPTHLIKTRGQQVTLRCSPKSGHDTVSWYQQALGQGPQFIFQYYEEEERQRGNFPDRFSGHQFPNYSSELNVNALLLGDSALYLCASSSTSGASYEQYFGPGTRLTVT.

This clonotype has only a few counts. The rearrangement links TRBV11-2 to TRBJ2-1; 7 bases are a match to TRBD2. The CDR3 sequence is 14 residues long. The junction had 4 bases not matched to a gene; V was cut back by 1 base and J by 7 bases. The germline CDR1 and CDR2 sequences are SGHAT and FQNNGV. CDR3 coding DNA: TGTGCCAGCAGCTTAGGAGGCGGGGGTAATGAGCAGTTCTTC. Translated, it gives CASSLGGGGNEQFF.

The chain recombines TRBV5-1 with TRBJ2-2; possible D gene TRBD2, 6 bases. Trimming removed 7 bases at V and 5 bases at J, with 12 bases between. CDR3 size: 13 residues. The germline gives CDR1 SGHRS, CDR2 YFSETQ. For the CDR3, the DNA is TGCGCCAGCCGGGAGATCGATACCGGGGAGCTGTTTTTT. It specifies CASREIDTGELFF.

This clonotype has just a few counts. The rearrangement links TRBV20-1 to TRBJ1-3; possibly TRBD1 for D (5 bases). The germline CDR1 and CDR2 sequences are DFQATT and SNEGSKA (reference sequence). The CDR3 is 13 residues long. Trimming stripped 4 bases from V and 2 bases from J, with 9 bases between. DNA of the CDR3: TGCAGTGCTATGGGGGGACCTGGAAACACCATATATTTT. This codes for CSAMGGPGNTIYF.

This rearrangement joins TRBV20-1 to TRBJ1-5; TRBD1 agrees at 7 bases. The CDR3 loop spans 13 amino acids. V trimming: 3 bases; J trimming: 7 bases; junction bases outside the gene matches: 6. Germline V gene sequence: CDR1 DFQATT, CDR2 SNEGSKA (reference sequence). The CDR3 sequence is CSAREQGFQPQHF. CDR3 coding DNA: TGCAGTGCTAGGGAACAGGGGTTCCAGCCCCAGCATTTT.

This sequence joins TRBV27 and TRBJ2-5, with TRBD2 matching over 8 bases. This CDR3 has 15 residues. Germline V gives CDR1 MNHEY, CDR2 SMNVEV (reference sequence). The ends lost 8 bases at V and 5 bases at J; junction bases unmatched: 13. CDR3 region: CASGSLAAGAETQYF. The CDR3 bases are TGTGCCAGCGGGTCACTAGCGGCCGGGGCGGAGACCCAGTACTTC.

Ten or more counts support this clonotype. The CDR3 coding sequence is TGTGCCAGCAGTTACTCGATAGAGACCCAGTACTTC. It encodes CASSYSIETQYF. The rearrangement joins TRBV6-6 to TRBJ2-5, with D unresolved. The CDR3 loop spans 12 amino acids. V lost 0 bases, J lost 4 bases, and 3 bases lay in between. CDR1 and CDR2 from the germline V gene are MNHNY and SVGAGI (reference sequence).

The sample holds a few counts of this clonotype. The chain has TRBV23-1 and TRBJ2-7; D is uncertain. TRBV23-1 is assigned to the ORF class and has an uncertain function. The CDR3 is 12 amino acids. V lost 1 base to trimming and J lost 4 bases, with 5 bases between them. The CDR3 is CASSQFIYEQYV. The CDR3 DNA reads TGCGCCAGCAGTCAATTCATTTACGAGCAGTACGTC.

In its sample, this clonotype was seen a few times. The chain couples TRBV12-5 to TRBJ1-6, with a weak D call TRBD1 (5 bases). CDR1 LGHNT and CDR2 FRNRAP come from the germline V gene. There are 14 residues in the CDR3. With 6 bases removed from V and 7 bases from J, the gap between germline ends came to 13 bases. The CDR3 DNA reads TGTGCTAGTGGCCTTGGGACGGAGAATTCACCCCTCCACTTT. Amino acid sequence: CASGLGTENSPLHF.

This clonotype was seen a few times. The chain couples TRBV7-9 to TRBJ2-5; 10 bases fit TRBD1. This CDR3 spans 14 amino acids. Trimming at V came to 5 bases and at J to 4 bases, leaving 4 bases not matched to a gene. CDR1 and CDR2 from the germline V gene are SEHNR and FQNEAQ (reference sequence). The CDR3 DNA sequence: TGTGCCAGCAGCCAGACAGGGGGCGGAGAGACCCAGTACTTC. Residues: CASSQTGGGETQYF.

This clonotype was counted between two and nine times. This rearrangement joins TRBV24-1 to TRBJ2-3; 12 nucleotides line up with TRBD2. The trim removed 3 bases at V and 3 bases at J, leaving 6 bases unmatched. CDR3 length: 17 residues. CDR1 is KGHDR, CDR2 SFDVKD, per germline. The DNA for the CDR3 is TGTGCCACCAGTGATCCGACTAGCGGGAGTGGGACAGATACGCAGTATTTT. Its protein product is CATSDPTSGSGTDTQYF.

The rearrangement uses TRBV6-5 and TRBJ2-3; 8 bases align to TRBD2. Germline trimming cut 2 bases from V and 4 bases from J; bases unmatched to any gene: 5. Germline V lookup: CDR1 MNHEY, CDR2 SVGAGI. The CDR3 sequence is 15 residues long. The CDR3 is CASSYASGSSDTQYF. The DNA for the CDR3 is TGTGCCAGCAGTTACGCCAGCGGGAGTTCAGATACGCAGTATTTT.

The sample holds many counts of this clonotype. The rearrangement joins TRBV28 to TRBJ1-5; 10 positions agree with TRBD1. The V segment lost 7 bases and the J segment 5 bases; nucleotides outside the gene matches: 5. The CDR3 totals 14 residues. Germline CDR1 and CDR2: MDHEN and SYDVKM. The CDR3 bases are TGTGCCAGCACCAAGACAGGGGGCTATCAGCCCCAGCATTTT. This gives the protein CASTKTGGYQPQHF.

This clonotype appeared a few times. The chain carries TRBV28 and TRBJ2-7; 9 bases match TRBD2. CDR1 is MDHEN, CDR2 SYDVKM, per germline. This CDR3 spans 15 amino acids. V gave up 2 bases and J gave up 2 bases; unmatched junction bases: 4. The CDR3 region has the DNA TGTGCCAGCAGTTTAAGCGGGAGGAGTCCCTACGAGCAGTACTTC. This translates into CASSLSGRSPYEQYF.

This clonotype was detected ten times or more. The chain links TRBV24-1 to TRBJ2-2; 7 bases agree with TRBD1. Germline trimming cut 4 bases from V and 1 base from J; bases unmatched to any gene: 5. Looked up from germline, CDR1 is KGHDR and CDR2 is SFDVKD. The CDR3 extends over 16 amino acids. CDR3 in amino acids: CATSERWTGNTGELFF. The CDR3 DNA sequence: TGTGCCACCAGTGAAAGATGGACAGGGAACACCGGGGAGCTGTTTTTT.

This chain uses TRBV9 with TRBJ2-7; 8 bases fit TRBD1. V was pared by 1 base and J by 6 bases, with 3 bases of the junction left unmatched. The CDR3 extends over 13 amino acids. CDR1 and CDR2 from the germline V gene are SGDLS and YYNGEE. In DNA form, the CDR3 reads TGTGCCAGCAGCGTACAGGGGGCGAGCGAGCAGTACTTC. Translation gives CASSVQGASEQYF.

The CDR3 nucleotides read TGTGCCAGCAGCCGCGAATCGGCTGGGGCCAACGTCCTGACTTTC. It specifies CASSRESAGANVLTF. This chain joins TRBV7-3 and TRBJ2-6; unclear D gene. The CDR3 sequence is 15 residues long. Germline values: CDR1 SGHTA, CDR2 FQGTGA. Trimming stripped 5 bases from V and 2 bases from J, with 10 bases between.

This clonotype was seen more than once but under ten times. V and J are TRBV28 and TRBJ2-5, with D possibly TRBD1 on 5 matching bases. Trimming took 7 bases from V and 0 from J, leaving 15 bases between them. The CDR3 is made up of 15 amino acids. From germline, CDR1 is MDHEN and CDR2 SYDVKM. The CDR3 here is CASIPAGLYQETQYF. The CDR3 nucleotides are TGTGCCAGCATCCCCGCAGGGCTGTACCAAGAGACCCAGTACTTC.

This clonotype has a handful of counts. The chain uses TRBV27 and TRBJ2-5, with D perhaps matching TRBD1 (6 bases). Trimming took 4 bases from V and 4 from J, leaving 19 bases between them. Germline V gene data show CDR1 as MNHEY and CDR2 as SMNVEV (reference sequence). The CDR3 has 16 residues. The CDR3 nucleotides are TGTGCCAGCAGTTCTCCGGGACAAGGGGTTCGAGAGACCCAGTACTTC. Translated: CASSSPGQGVRETQYF.

In its sample, this clonotype was seen many times. CDR3 amino acids: CSVSQGPNTEAFF. The CDR3 DNA reads as TGCAGCGTATCACAGGGCCCGAACACTGAAGCTTTCTTT. The chain employs TRBV29-1 and TRBJ1-1; possible D gene TRBD1, 6 bases. The CDR3 sequence is 13 residues long. Germline V lookup: CDR1 SQVTM, CDR2 ANQGSEA. With 6 bases removed from V and 1 base from J, the gap between germline ends came to 12 bases.